These T cell receptor beta chains were read from a single sample in a study of T cells in localized non-small cell lung cancer. The table came from immunoSEQ multiplex PCR; TCRdb's copy has only in-frame clones and leaves some out. The table includes approximately 72,000 clones, 84% detected once. Specimen: peripheral blood, collected before any cancer treatment. These receptors were collected from a female donor older than 55 with stage I lung adenocarcinoma. The CDR3 runs from the conserved cysteine through the conserved F or W. Fields, in order: V gene, J gene, CDR3 protein.

>TRBV10-2|TRBJ1-5
CASSESGTGGSNQPQHF
>TRBV5-1|TRBJ1-3
CASSLEAGRASGNTIYF
>TRBV30|TRBJ1-3
CASNLDRAGMNSGNTIYF
>TRBV4-1|TRBJ2-7
CASSQEPPGPDFYEQYF
>TRBV7-6|TRBJ2-1
CASSQFAEQFF
>TRBV7-9|TRBJ1-2
CASSALDRALSYGYTF
>TRBV15|TRBJ2-5
CATSIAGDRVGTQYF
>TRBV10-3|TRBJ1-5
CAISTGTGGISNQPQHF
>TRBV28|TRBJ2-4
CASSTSGLAKNIQYF
>TRBV5-6|TRBJ2-1
CASSLGLAAYNEQFF
>TRBV5-5|TRBJ1-1
CASRPTGSNTEAFF
>TRBV7-3|TRBJ1-6
CASSRGLADSPLHF
>TRBV19|TRBJ1-5
CASRDTYQPQHF
>TRBV29-1|TRBJ1-2
CSAAQGIVPYGYTF
>TRBV10-2|TRBJ2-7
CATMGGTSPYEQYF
>TRBV11-2|TRBJ2-7
CASSFQGALGEQYF
>TRBV7-9|TRBJ2-3
CASSSYLGQDTDTQYF
>TRBV5-1|TRBJ2-1
CASSFTSGGAGEQFF
>TRBV18|TRBJ2-1
CASSRGQGYNEQFF
>TRBV5-1|TRBJ2-5
CASSLEGGLETQYF
>TRBV21-1|TRBJ2-1
CATSEQFF
>TRBV15|TRBJ1-1
CATSRTTGTEAFF